These 3 T cell receptor beta chains came from one sample sequenced in a study of blood T cell repertoires in COVID-19. Sequencing was performed with immunoSEQ multiplex PCR; in TCRdb, only in-frame clones are kept and a portion is missing. The table shows just over 200,000 clones, with 85% to 90% occurring only once. Sequencing input: peripheral blood. These TCRs come from an elderly man with acute or convalescent COVID-19.

This chain joins TRBV27 and TRBJ2-2, with a possible D match to TRBD1 (6 bases). The V gene lost 6 bases and the J gene lost 3 bases, with 20 bases spanning the gap. The CDR3 has 17 amino acids. Looked up from germline, CDR1 is MNHEY and CDR2 is SMNVEV (reference sequence). The CDR3 sequence: CASSNPLFQGHTGELFF. The CDR3, as DNA: TGTGCCAGCAGCAATCCACTCTTTCAGGGGCACACCGGGGAGCTGTTTTTT.

The chain's CDR3 is CASRGRGQVAYEQYF. CDR3 DNA sequence: TGTGCCAGCAGGGGGAGGGGACAGGTTGCCTACGAGCAGTACTTC. The chain is built from TRBV27 and TRBJ2-7, with D possibly matching TRBD1 (8 bases). In germline, CDR1 is MNHEY, CDR2 SMNVEV (reference sequence). V gave up 6 bases and J gave up 2 bases, with 17 bases separating them. The CDR3 totals 15 residues.

The chain uses TRBV28 and TRBJ2-7; 10 bases line up with TRBD2. The germline CDR1 and CDR2 sequences are MDHEN and SYDVKM. The CDR3 is made up of 15 amino acids. J lost 4 bases, V lost 6 bases, and 9 bases had no gene match. In DNA form, the CDR3 reads TGTGCCAGCAGGGGAGCGGGAGGGGAGGGTTACGAGCAGTACTTC. Protein product: CASRGAGGEGYEQYF. The whole variable domain, filled in from reference TRBV28 and TRBJ2-7, reads DVKVTQSSRYLVKRTGEKVFLECVQDMDHENMFWYRQDPGLGLRLIYFSYDVKMKEKGDIPEGYSVSREKKERFSLILESASTNQTSMYLCASRGAGGEGYEQYFGPGTRLTVT.